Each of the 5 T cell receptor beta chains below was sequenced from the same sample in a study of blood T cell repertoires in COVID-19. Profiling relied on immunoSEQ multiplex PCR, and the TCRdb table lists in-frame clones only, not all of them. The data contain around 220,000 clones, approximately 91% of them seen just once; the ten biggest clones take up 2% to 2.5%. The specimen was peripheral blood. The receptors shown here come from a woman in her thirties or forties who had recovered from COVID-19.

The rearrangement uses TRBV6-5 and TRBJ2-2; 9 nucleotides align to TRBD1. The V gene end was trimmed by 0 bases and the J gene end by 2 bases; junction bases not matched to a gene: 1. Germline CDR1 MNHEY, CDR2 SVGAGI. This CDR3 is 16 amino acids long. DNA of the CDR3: TGTGCCAGCAGTTACTCGGGACAGGGTAACACCGGGGAGCTGTTTTTT. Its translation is CASSYSGQGNTGELFF.

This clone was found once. The DNA of the CDR3 is TGCGCCAGCCGCTTGGGCAGCTTAGTGAACACTGAAGCTTTCTTT. Its protein product is CASRLGSLVNTEAFF. The J gene is TRBJ1-1, the V gene TRBV4-3; D call uncertain. CDR1 is LGHNA and CDR2 is YSLEER in the germline V gene. V lost 8 bases, J lost 0 bases, and 16 bases lay in between. The CDR3 has 15 residues.

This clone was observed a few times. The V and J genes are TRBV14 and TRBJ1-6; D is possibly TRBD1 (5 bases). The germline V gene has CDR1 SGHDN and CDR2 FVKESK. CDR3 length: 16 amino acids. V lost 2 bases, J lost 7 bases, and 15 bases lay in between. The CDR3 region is CASSQSLAGRNSPLHF. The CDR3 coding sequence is TGTGCCAGCAGCCAATCACTCGCAGGGCGAAATTCACCCCTCCACTTT.

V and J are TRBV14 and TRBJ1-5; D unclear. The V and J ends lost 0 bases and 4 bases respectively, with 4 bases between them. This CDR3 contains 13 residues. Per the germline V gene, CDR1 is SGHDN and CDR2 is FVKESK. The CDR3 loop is CASSQDPNQPQHF. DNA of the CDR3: TGTGCCAGCAGCCAAGACCCGAATCAGCCCCAGCATTTT.

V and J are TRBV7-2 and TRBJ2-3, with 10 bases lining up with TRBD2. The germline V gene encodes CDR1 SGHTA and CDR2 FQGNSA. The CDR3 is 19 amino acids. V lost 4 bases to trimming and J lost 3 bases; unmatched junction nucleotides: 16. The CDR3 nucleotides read TGTGCCAGCAGCTCCGGCGGGCTAGCGGGAGCCATGGGAACAGATACGCAGTATTTT. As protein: CASSSGGLAGAMGTDTQYF.